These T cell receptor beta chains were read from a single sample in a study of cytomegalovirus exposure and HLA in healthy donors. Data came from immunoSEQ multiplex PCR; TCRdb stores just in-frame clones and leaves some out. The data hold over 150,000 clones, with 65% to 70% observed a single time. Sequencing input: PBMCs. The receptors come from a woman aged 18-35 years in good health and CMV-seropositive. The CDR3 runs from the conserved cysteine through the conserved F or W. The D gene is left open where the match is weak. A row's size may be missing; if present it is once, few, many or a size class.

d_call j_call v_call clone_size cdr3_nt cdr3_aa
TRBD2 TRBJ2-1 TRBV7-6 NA TGTGCCAGCAGCCTTATTCGGACTAGCGGGTACAATGAGCAGTTCTTC CASSLIRTSGYNEQFF
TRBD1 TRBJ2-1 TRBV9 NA TGTGCCAGCAGCCCCGTCAGGGGGTACAATGAGCAGTTCTTC CASSPVRGYNEQFF
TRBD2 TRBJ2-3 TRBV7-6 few TGTGCCAGCAGCTTCACCGGGACTAGCGGCACAGATACGCAGTATTTT CASSFTGTSGTDTQYF
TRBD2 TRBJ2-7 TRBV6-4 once TGTGCCAGCAGGGACGCGGGACTAGCGTACGAGCAGTACTTC CASRDAGLAYEQYF
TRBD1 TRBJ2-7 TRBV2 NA TGTGCCAGCAGTGCTAGGCCGGGACAGGGGGGCCACGAGCAGTACTTC CASSARPGQGGHEQYF
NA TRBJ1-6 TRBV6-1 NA TGTGCCAGCAGTGAAGCGACAGGCACGGCCGTCCCCCTCCACTTT CASSEATGTAVPLHF
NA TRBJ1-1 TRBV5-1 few TGCGCCAGCAGCTCGGAGGGATGGCCGAACACTGAAGCTTTCTTT CASSSEGWPNTEAFF
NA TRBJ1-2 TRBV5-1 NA TGCGCCAGCAGCCCGGGGGTACGACAGCCCAATGGCTACACCTTC CASSPGVRQPNGYTF
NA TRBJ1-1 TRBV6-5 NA TGTGCCAGCAGTTTCCCGACAGCTACGGTAACTGAAGCTTTCTTT CASSFPTATVTEAFF
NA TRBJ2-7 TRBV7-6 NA TGTGCCAGCAGCGCCAGTCGAACGGGCGAGCAGTACTTC CASSASRTGEQYF
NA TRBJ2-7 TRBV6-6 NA TGTGCCAGCAGGCCGTGGACAGACTCCTACGAGCAGTACTTC CASRPWTDSYEQYF
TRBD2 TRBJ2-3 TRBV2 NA TGTGCCAGCGGGGGGGTCGCAGATACGCAGTATTTT CASGGVADTQYF
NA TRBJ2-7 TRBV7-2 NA TGTGCCAGCAGCGTAGGCATGCGGAGCTCCTACGAGCAGTACTTC CASSVGMRSSYEQYF
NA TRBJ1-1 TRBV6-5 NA TGTGCCAGCACCTCCCGTGGGCAGGGAAACACTGAAGCTTTCTTT CASTSRGQGNTEAFF
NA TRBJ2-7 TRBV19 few TGTGCCAGTAGTATAGGAACACATTCGAAGGAGCAGTACTTC CASSIGTHSKEQYF
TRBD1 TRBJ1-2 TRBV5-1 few TGCGCCAGCAGCCCCCGGGACAGGGCAGGTGCCGGCTATGGCTACACCTTC CASSPRDRAGAGYGYTF
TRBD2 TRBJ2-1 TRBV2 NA TGTGCCAGCAGTGAACCCAGCGGGGGATACAATGAGCAGTTCTTC CASSEPSGGYNEQFF
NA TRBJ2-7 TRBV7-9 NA TGTGCCAGCAGCCAGACTTTGAAGCTCGACGAGCAGTACTTC CASSQTLKLDEQYF
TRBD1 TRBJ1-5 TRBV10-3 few TGTGCCATCAGGGAGGGGACAGTTAATGGGCCCCAGCATTTT CAIREGTVNGPQHF
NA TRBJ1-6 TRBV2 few TGTGCCAGCAGGCGGGTCGATAATTCACCCCTCCACTTT CASRRVDNSPLHF
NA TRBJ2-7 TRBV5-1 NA TGCGCCAGCAGCTTGCCCAGGGAATCGAACGAGCAGTACTTC CASSLPRESNEQYF
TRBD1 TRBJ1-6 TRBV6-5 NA TGTGCCAGCAGTACGGACAGGGGGCAAACACCCCTCCACTTT CASSTDRGQTPLHF
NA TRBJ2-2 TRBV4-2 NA TGTGCCAGCAGCCAAGTTGGGGCCGATATCGGCGGGGAGCTGTTTTTT CASSQVGADIGGELFF
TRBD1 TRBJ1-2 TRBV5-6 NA TGTGCCAGCAACCCCGGGACAGATTGGTTCTACACCTTC CASNPGTDWFYTF
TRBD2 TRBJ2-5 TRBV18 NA TGTGCCAGCTCACTGTCCGGGACTACGGAGACCCAGTACTTC CASSLSGTTETQYF
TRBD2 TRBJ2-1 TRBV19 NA TGTGCCAGTGCGGGACTAGCGGTATCCTACAATGAGCAGTTCTTC CASAGLAVSYNEQFF
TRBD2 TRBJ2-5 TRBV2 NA TGTGCCAGCAGTGTGGGGGGGACTTCCCAAGAGACCCAGTACTTC CASSVGGTSQETQYF
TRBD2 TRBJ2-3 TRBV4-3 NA TGCGCCAGCAGCCAAGATCCGTCTAGCGGGGGGCTAACGCCGGATACGCAGTATTTT CASSQDPSSGGLTPDTQYF
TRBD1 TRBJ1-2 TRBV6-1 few TGTGCCAGCAGTGAACCGGTACAGGGGAACTATGGCTACACCTTC CASSEPVQGNYGYTF
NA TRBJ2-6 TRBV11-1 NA TGTGCCAGCAGCTTAGTTGGGACTGCTGGGGCCAACGCCCTGACTTTC CASSLVGTAGANALTF
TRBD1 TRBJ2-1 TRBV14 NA TGTGCCACGGGGACAGGGAGCAATGAGCAGTTCTTC CATGTGSNEQFF
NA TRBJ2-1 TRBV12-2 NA TGTGCAAGTCGCTTAAACGACAGGGATACAGGTGAGCAGTTCTTC CASRLNDRDTGEQFF
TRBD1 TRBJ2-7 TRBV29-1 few TGCAGCGGCACCGGGACAGGGGCCTACGAGCAGTACTTC CSGTGTGAYEQYF
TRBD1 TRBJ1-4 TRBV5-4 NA TGTGCCAGCAGCTTTCAGGGGGCAAGTGAAAAACTGTTTTTT CASSFQGASEKLFF
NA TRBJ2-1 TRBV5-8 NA TGTGCCAGCAGCTGGGACCCCGGAACTCGGAGGGTCAATGAGCAGTTCTTC CASSWDPGTRRVNEQFF
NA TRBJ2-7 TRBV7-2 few TGTGCCAGCAGCTTAGGGGGCAACCTACCTTACGAGCAGTACTTC CASSLGGNLPYEQYF
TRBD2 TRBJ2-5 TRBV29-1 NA TGCAGCGTTTTTGGGATCGGGACTAGCGGGAGGGCCTTAGAGACCCAGTACTTC CSVFGIGTSGRALETQYF